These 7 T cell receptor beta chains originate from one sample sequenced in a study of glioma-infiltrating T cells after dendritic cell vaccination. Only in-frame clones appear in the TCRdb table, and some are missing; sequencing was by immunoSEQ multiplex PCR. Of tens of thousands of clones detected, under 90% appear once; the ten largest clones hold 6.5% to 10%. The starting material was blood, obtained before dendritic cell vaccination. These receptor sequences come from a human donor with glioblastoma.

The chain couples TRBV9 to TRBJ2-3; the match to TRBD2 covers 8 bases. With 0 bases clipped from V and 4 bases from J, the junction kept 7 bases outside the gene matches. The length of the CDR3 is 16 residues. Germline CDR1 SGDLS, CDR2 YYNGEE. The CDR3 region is CASSVATGGIADTQYF. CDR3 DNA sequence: TGTGCCAGCAGCGTAGCTACGGGGGGGATTGCAGATACGCAGTATTTT. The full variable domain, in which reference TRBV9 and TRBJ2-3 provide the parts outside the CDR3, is DSGVTQTPKHLITATGQRVTLRCSPRSGDLSVYWYQQSLDQGLQFLIQYYNGEERAKGNILERFSAQQFPDLHSELNLSSLELGDSALYFCASSVATGGIADTQYFGPGTRLTVL.

The CDR3 is CATSKDGGRYGYTF. Written as DNA, the CDR3 is TGTGCCACCAGCAAAGACGGGGGAAGGTATGGCTACACCTTC. The V and J genes are TRBV15 and TRBJ1-2, with D maybe TRBD1 (5 bases). Germline CDR1 reads LNHNV; CDR2 reads YYDKDF (reference sequence). Trimming stripped 4 bases from V and 5 bases from J, with 14 bases between. This CDR3 has 14 residues.

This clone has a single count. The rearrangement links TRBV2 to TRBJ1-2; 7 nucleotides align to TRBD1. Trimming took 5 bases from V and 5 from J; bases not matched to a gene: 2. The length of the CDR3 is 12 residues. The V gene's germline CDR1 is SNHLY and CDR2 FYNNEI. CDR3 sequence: CASSPTGYGYTF. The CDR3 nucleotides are TGTGCCAGCAGTCCGACAGGGTATGGCTACACCTTC.

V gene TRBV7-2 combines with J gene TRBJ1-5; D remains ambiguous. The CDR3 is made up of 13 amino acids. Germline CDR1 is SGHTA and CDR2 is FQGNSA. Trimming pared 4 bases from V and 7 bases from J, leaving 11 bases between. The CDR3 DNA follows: TGTGCCAGCAGCTCCCTCACTCAACAGCCCCAGCATTTT. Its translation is CASSSLTQQPQHF.

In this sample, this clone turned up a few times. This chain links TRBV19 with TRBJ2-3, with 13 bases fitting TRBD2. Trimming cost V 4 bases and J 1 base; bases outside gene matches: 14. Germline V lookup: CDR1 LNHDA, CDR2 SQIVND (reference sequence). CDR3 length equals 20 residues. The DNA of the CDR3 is TGTGCCAGTAGTACTCAGGGACTAGCGGGGTTCTTATTTGGCACAGATACGCAGTATTTT. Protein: CASSTQGLAGFLFGTDTQYF.

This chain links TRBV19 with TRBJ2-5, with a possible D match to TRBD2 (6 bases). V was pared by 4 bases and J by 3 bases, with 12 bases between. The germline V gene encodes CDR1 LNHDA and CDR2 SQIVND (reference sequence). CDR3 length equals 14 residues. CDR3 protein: CASSNSRLEETQYF. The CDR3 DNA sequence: TGTGCCAGTAGTAATAGTCGACTAGAAGAGACCCAGTACTTC.

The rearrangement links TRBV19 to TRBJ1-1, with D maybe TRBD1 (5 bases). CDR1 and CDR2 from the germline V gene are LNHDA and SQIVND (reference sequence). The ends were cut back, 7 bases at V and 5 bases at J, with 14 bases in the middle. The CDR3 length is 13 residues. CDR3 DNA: TGTGCCAGTACGGATGACAGCCTGACTGAAGCTTTCTTT. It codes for CASTDDSLTEAFF.